This TCR beta chain emerged from a study of regulatory T cells in long-lasting Graves disease. Study results and caveats: It was possible that the small sample size reduced accuracy. Researchers examined only peripheral blood and not thyroid tissue.

This clonotype was detected ten times or more. Its antigen is still unknown. Time point here: persistent/refractory GD, antithyroid drugs over 5 years with positive TRAb. Extracted PBMC RNA gave rise to the TCR library. Arm-PCR of CDR3 regions and iRepertoire HTBI primers were the basis on which TCR beta libraries were built. As processed by the authors: Among the samples, around 60 TRBV and 14 to 15 TRBJ segments were identified. TCRdb re-derived calls from the multiplex PCR reads in MiXCR, one entry per CDR3 protein. It is TCRdb's table, rather than the study itself, that gives the V and J calls and clone size. The data hold 350,000 to 500,000 distinct CDR3 sequences, with over 20% observed a single time. The material sequenced was peripheral blood mononuclear cells (PBMCs), taken when the disease was refractory, from a patient treated with antithyroid drugs. This receptor was taken from a female donor with Graves disease.

The CDR3 sequence is CASTGLAGGPSNTGELFF. The CDR3 coding sequence is TGTGCCAGCACCGGACTAGCGGGAGGGCCAAGTAACACCGGGGAGCTGTTTTTT. The chain combines TRBV2 with TRBJ2-2; TRBD2 matches 15 bases. The germline CDR1 and CDR2 sequences are SNHLY and FYNNEI. V shed 7 bases, J shed 2 bases, and the junction held 8 bases outside the gene matches. The CDR3 has 18 residues.